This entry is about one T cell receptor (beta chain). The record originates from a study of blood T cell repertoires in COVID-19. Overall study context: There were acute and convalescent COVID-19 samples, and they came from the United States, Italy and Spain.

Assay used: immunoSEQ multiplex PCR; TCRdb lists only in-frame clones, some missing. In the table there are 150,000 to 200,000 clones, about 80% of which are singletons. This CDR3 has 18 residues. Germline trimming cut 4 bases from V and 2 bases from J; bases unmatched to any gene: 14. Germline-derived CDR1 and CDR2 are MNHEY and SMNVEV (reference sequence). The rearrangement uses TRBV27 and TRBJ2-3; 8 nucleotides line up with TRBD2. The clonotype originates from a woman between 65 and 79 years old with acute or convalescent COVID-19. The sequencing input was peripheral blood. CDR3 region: CASSSIKQGGGPTDTQYF. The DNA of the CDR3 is TGTGCCAGCAGTTCCATCAAACAGGGCGGGGGGCCCACAGATACGCAGTATTTT.